This T cell receptor beta chain was identified in a study of cytomegalovirus exposure and HLA in healthy donors. The germline V gene has CDR1 MDHEN and CDR2 SYDVKM. This CDR3 spans 14 amino acids. Trimming shortened V by 4 bases and J by 1 base, and 8 bases separated the two germline ends. Method: immunoSEQ multiplex PCR; TCRdb's copy keeps in-frame clones and lacks some. The sample includes around 45,000 clones, 80% to 95% of them seen just once. Material for sequencing was PBMCs. This sequence joins TRBV28 and TRBJ1-5, with D unresolved. This receptor was taken from a man in his late teens or twenties in good health and CMV-seronegative. The CDR3 DNA follows: TGTGCCAGCAGTTGGCAGATAAGCAATCAGCCCCAGCATTTT. Translated, it gives CASSWQISNQPQHF.